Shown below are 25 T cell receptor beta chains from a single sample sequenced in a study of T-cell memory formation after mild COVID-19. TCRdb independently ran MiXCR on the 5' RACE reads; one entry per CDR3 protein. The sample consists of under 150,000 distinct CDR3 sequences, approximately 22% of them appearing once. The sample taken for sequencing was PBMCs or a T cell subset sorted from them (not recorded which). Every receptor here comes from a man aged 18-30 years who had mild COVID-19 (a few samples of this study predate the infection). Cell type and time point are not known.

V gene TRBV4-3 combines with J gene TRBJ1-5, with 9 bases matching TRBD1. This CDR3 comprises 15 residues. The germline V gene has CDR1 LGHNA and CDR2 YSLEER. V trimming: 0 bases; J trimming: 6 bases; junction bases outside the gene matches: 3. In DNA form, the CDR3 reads TGCGCCAGCAGCCAAGATTCGGACAGGGGTCAGCCCCAGCATTTT. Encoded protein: CASSQDSDRGQPQHF.

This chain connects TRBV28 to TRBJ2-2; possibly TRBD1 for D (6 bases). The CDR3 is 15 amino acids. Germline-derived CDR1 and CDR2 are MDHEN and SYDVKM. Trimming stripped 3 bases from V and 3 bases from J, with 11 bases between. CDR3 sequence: CASSLRQGHTGELFF. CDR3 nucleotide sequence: TGTGCCAGCAGTTTGAGGCAGGGGCACACCGGGGAGCTGTTTTTT.

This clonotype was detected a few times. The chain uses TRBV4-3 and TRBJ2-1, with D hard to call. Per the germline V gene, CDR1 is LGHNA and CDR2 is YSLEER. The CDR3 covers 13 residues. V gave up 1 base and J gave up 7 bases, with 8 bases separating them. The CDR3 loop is CASSQGYINEQFF. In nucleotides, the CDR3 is TGCGCCAGCAGCCAAGGTTACATAAATGAGCAGTTCTTC.

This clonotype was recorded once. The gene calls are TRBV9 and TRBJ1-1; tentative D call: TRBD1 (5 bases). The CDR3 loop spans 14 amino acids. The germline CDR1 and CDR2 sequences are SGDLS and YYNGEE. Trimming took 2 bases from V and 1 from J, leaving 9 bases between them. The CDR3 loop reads CASSVRGANTEAFF. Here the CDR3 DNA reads TGTGCCAGCAGCGTCAGAGGGGCGAACACTGAAGCTTTCTTT.

The CDR3 spells CASSLTDRAYEQYF. DNA for the CDR3: TGTGCCAGCAGTTTGACGGACAGGGCATACGAGCAGTACTTC. The genes are TRBV12-3 or TRBV12-4 and TRBJ2-7; 8 nucleotides agree with TRBD1. The V segment lost 3 bases and the J segment 4 bases; nucleotides outside the gene matches: 5. The CDR3 consists of 14 residues.

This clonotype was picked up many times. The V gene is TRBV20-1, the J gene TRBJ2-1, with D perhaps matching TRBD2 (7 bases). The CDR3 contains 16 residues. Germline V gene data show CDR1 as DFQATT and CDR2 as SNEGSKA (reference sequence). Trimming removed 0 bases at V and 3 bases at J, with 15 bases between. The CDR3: CSARDPAGAVYNEQFF. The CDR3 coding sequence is TGCAGTGCTAGAGATCCCGCGGGGGCGGTCTACAATGAGCAGTTCTTC.

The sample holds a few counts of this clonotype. DNA for the CDR3: TGTGCCAGCCTCCAGGGGGCTAGCACAGATACGCAGTATTTT. Protein product: CASLQGASTDTQYF. This chain links TRBV5-6 with TRBJ2-3; 8 bases fit TRBD1. CDR1 SGHDT and CDR2 YYEEEE come from the germline V gene. Unmatched junction bases numbered 4, after V lost 7 bases and J lost 0 bases. The CDR3 is 14 amino acids.

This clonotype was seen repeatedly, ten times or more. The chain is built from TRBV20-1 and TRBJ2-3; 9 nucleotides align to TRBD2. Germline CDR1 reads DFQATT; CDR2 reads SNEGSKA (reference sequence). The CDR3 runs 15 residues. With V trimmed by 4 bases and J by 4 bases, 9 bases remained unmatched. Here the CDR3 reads CSAKMGGGASDTQYF. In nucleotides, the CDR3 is TGCAGTGCTAAAATGGGCGGGGGGGCATCAGATACGCAGTATTTT.

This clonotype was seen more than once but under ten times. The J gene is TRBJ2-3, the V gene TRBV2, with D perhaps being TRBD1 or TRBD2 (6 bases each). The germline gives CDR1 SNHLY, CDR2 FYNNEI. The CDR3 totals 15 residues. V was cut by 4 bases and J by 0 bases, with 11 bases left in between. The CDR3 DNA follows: TGTGCCAGCAGTGCGGGGGCCTACAGCACAGATACGCAGTATTTT. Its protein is CASSAGAYSTDTQYF.

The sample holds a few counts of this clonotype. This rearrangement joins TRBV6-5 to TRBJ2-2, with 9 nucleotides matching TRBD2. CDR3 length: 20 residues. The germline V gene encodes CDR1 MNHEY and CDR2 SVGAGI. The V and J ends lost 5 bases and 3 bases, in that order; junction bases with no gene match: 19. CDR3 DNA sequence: TGTGCCAGCAGTCGGGAGGGGACTAGCTCTCTGCCTGGGGACACCGGGGAGCTGTTTTTT. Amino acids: CASSREGTSSLPGDTGELFF.

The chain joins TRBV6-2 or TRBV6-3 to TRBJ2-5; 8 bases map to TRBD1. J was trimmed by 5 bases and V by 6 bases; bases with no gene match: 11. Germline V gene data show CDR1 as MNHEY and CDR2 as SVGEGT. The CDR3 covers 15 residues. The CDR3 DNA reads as TGTGCCAGCAGGCCCCGGGACAGGTCGTGGGAGACCCAGTACTTC. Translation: CASRPRDRSWETQYF.

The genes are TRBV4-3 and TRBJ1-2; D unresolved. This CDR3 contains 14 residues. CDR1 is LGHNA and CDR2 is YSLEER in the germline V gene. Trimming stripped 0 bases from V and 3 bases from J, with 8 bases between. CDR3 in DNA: TGCGCCAGCAGCCAAGATTCGAGCTACTATGGCTACACCTTC. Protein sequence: CASSQDSSYYGYTF.

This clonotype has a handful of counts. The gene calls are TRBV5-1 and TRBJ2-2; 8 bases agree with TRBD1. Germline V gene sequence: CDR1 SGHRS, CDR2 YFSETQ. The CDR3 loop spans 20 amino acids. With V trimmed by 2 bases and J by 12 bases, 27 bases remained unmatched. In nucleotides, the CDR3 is TGCGCCAGCAGCTTACAGGGGGTCGTCTTATATACACCGGGGAGGCCGAAGCTGTTTTTT. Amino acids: CASSLQGVVLYTPGRPKLFF.

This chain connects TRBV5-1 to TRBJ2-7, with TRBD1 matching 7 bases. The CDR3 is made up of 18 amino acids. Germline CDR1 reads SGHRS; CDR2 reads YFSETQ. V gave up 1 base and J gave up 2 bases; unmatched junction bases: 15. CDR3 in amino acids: CASSLNQGVGLVAYEQYF. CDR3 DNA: TGCGCCAGCAGCTTGAACCAGGGGGTCGGGCTGGTTGCCTACGAGCAGTACTTC.

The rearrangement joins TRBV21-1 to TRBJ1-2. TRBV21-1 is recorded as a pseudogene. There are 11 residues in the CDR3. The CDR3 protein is CACNRVDGYTF. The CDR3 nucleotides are TGTGCCTGCAACCGCGTGGATGGCTACACCTTC.

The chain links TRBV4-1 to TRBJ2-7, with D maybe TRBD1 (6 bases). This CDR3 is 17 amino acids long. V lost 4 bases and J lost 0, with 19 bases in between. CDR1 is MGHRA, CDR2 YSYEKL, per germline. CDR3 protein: CASSLPSVGHRSYEQYV. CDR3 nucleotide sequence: TGCGCCAGCAGCCTTCCCTCGGTGGGACACCGCTCCTACGAGCAGTACGTC.

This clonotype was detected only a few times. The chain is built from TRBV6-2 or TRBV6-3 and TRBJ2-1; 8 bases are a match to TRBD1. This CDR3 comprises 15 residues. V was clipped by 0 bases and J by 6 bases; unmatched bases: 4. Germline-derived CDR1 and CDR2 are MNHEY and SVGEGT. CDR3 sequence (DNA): TGTGCCAGCAGTTACTCAGGCCAGGGGGCCAATGAGCAGTTCTTC. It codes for CASSYSGQGANEQFF.

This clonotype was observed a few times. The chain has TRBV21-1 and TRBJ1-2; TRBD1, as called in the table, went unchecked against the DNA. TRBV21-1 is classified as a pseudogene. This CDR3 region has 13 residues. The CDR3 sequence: CASSKGGAYGYTF. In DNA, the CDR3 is TGTGCCAGCAGCAAAGGGGGGGCCTATGGCTACACCTTC.

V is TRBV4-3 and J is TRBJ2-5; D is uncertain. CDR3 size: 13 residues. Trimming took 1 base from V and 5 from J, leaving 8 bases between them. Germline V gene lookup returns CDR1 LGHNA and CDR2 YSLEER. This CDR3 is CASSQGQMETQYF. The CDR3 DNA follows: TGCGCCAGCAGCCAAGGCCAGATGGAGACCCAGTACTTC.

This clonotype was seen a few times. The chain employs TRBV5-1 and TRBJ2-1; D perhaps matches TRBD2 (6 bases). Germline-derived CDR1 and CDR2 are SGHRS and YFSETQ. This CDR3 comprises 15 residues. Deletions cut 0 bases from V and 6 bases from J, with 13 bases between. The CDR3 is CASSLAGTDVNEQFF. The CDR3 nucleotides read TGCGCCAGCAGCTTGGCCGGGACTGACGTCAATGAGCAGTTCTTC.

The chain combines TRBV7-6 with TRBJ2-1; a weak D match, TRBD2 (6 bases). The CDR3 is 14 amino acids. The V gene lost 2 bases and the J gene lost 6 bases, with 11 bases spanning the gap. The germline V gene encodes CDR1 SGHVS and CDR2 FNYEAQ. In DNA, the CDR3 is TGTGCCAGCAGCTTAAGGGCGGGGCCCAATGAGCAGTTCTTC. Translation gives CASSLRAGPNEQFF.

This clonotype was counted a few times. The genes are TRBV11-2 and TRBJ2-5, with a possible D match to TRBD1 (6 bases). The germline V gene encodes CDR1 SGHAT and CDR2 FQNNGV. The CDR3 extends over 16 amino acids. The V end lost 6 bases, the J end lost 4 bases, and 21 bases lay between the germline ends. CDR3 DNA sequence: TGTGCCAGCAGACCCCCACGACAGGTGTTATTAGAGACCCAGTACTTC. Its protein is CASRPPRQVLLETQYF.

The DNA of the CDR3 is TGCAGCGTTGACGGGGGGACGAACACCGGGGAGCTGTTTTTT. It codes for CSVDGGTNTGELFF. This chain uses TRBV29-1 with TRBJ2-2; 7 nucleotides agree with TRBD2. Germline values: CDR1 SQVTM, CDR2 ANQGSEA. The CDR3 covers 14 residues. After removal of 3 bases from V and 0 bases from J, the junction contained 1 base not matched to a gene.

The CDR3 loop reads CASSPGSPSYNEQFF. The CDR3 DNA reads as TGTGCCAGCAGCCCAGGCAGCCCCTCTTACAATGAGCAGTTCTTC. V usage is TRBV12-3 or TRBV12-4 and J usage is TRBJ2-1; D is ambiguous. Trimming removed 6 bases from V and 4 bases from J, with 16 bases in between. The CDR3 length is 15 residues.

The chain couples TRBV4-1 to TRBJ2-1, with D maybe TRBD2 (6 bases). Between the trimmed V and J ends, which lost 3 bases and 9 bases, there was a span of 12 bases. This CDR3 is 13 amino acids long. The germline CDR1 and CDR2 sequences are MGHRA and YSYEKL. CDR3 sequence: CASSQGAGLEQFF. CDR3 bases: TGCGCCAGCAGCCAGGGTGCGGGGCTTGAGCAGTTCTTC.